This T cell receptor (beta chain) derives from a study of Graves' ophthalmopathy and Graves' hyperthyroidism. Study-wide findings and caveats: Built on 13 signatures, a model told ophthalmopathy apart from stable hyperthyroidism with about 91% sensitivity and 81.08% specificity.

Trimming took 5 bases from V and 6 from J; bases not matched to a gene: 5. CDR1 is SGHTA and CDR2 is FQGNSA in the germline V gene. This CDR3 spans 15 amino acids. RNA transcripts yielded amplified TCR beta CDR3 regions. After a first-round RT-PCR with HTBI primers, a second-round multiplex PCR was run. MiXCR, applied by TCRdb to the multiplex PCR reads, yields one record per CDR3 protein. This sample has 650,000 to 900,000 distinct CDR3 sequences, with 40% found just once. This clonotype came up many times. Its target is unknown. Enrollment excluded any patients with other autoimmune diseases, uncontrolled infections, pregnancy or lactation.

The TCR sequence derives from an adult man with Graves' ophthalmopathy. Sequencing was done on a sample of peripheral blood. The gene calls are TRBV7-2 and TRBJ1-6; 9 bases fit TRBD1. CDR3 sequence reads: CASSLTGGSNSPLHF. CDR3 coding DNA: TGTGCCAGCAGCCTAACAGGGGGCTCTAATTCACCCCTCCACTTT.